The 29 T cell receptor beta chains below all came from one sample that was sequenced in a study of cytomegalovirus exposure and HLA in healthy donors. The PCR made use of 60 Vbeta and 13 Jbeta primers. TCRdb keeps only in-frame clones here, not all; method: immunoSEQ multiplex PCR. With roughly 100,000 clones in the sample, the ten largest clones hold 0.55% to 0.65%. The sequencing input was PBMCs. Receptors originate from a man between 45 and 60 years old in good health and CMV-seronegative.

The chain joins TRBV6-5 to TRBJ1-1; a possible D gene is TRBD1 (6 bases). The V end lost 4 bases, the J end lost 9 bases, and 15 bases lay between the germline ends. Germline assignment: CDR1 MNHEY and CDR2 SVGAGI. This CDR3 has 13 amino acids. The CDR3 nucleotides are TGTGCCAGCAGTTTCCCAGGGGCTCCCCAAGCTTTCTTT. Encoded protein: CASSFPGAPQAFF.

The chain employs TRBV4-2 and TRBJ2-2; a weak D match, TRBD1 (5 bases). The germline V gene encodes CDR1 LGHNA and CDR2 YNFKEQ. This CDR3 contains 16 residues. Trimming left V 4 bases short and J 1 base short, with 13 bases between. CDR3: CASSLYGQGNTGELFF. Written as DNA, the CDR3 is TGTGCCAGCAGCCTTTACGGGCAGGGGAACACCGGGGAGCTGTTTTTT.

The chain uses TRBV5-1 and TRBJ1-4, with TRBD1 identical over 7 bases. Germline V CDR1 and CDR2: SGHRS, YFSETQ. V dropped 0 bases and J dropped 8; count of bases not matched to a gene: 7. The CDR3 has 15 residues. The CDR3 region is CASSLEGGLWEKLFF. CDR3 DNA: TGCGCCAGCAGCTTGGAAGGGGGCCTATGGGAAAAACTGTTTTTT.

V gene TRBV29-1 combines with J gene TRBJ2-7; 8 bases map to TRBD1. J was trimmed by 5 bases and V by 6 bases; bases with no gene match: 3. This CDR3 region has 11 residues. Germline CDR1 and CDR2: SQVTM and ANQGSEA. The CDR3 DNA sequence: TGCAGCGTGGGGACAGGAAACGAGCAGTACTTC. It translates to CSVGTGNEQYF.

To note about this clone: Other DNA sequences of this sample code for an identical CDR3. The V and J genes are TRBV18 and TRBJ2-5; D is ambiguous. The germline V gene encodes CDR1 KGHSH and CDR2 LQKENI. CDR3 size: 13 residues. The V end was cut by 3 bases, the J end by 0 bases, with 5 bases between. CDR3 DNA sequence: TGTGCCAGCTCACCCCGGGACCAAGAGACCCAGTACTTC. Its translation: CASSPRDQETQYF.

The chain couples TRBV11-3 to TRBJ2-5; 9 bases agree with TRBD1. The J call may be incorrect, as the DNA end agrees better with TRBJ2-7. In germline, CDR1 is SGHNT, CDR2 YENEEA. This CDR3 is 14 amino acids long. Written as DNA, the CDR3 is TGTGCCAGCAGCTTAGACGGGACAGGGTTCGAGCAGTACTTC. It codes for CASSLDGTGFEQYF.

The rearrangement uses TRBV27 and TRBJ2-7; no reliable D call. Germline values: CDR1 MNHEY, CDR2 SMNVEV (reference sequence). The length of the CDR3 is 10 residues. V was shortened by 9 bases and J by 2 bases, with 5 bases between the two germline ends. The CDR3 protein is CARAPYEQYF. DNA for the CDR3: TGTGCCAGAGCGCCCTACGAGCAGTACTTC.

The chain carries TRBV15 and TRBJ1-4, with D hard to call. Trimming removed 0 bases at V and 5 bases at J, with 7 bases between. Germline-derived CDR1 and CDR2 are LNHNV and YYDKDF (reference sequence). This CDR3 is built from 14 residues. CDR3 protein: CATSRDGTNEKLFF. The CDR3 DNA is TGTGCCACCAGCAGAGATGGCACCAATGAAAAACTGTTTTTT.

J is TRBJ1-1 and V is TRBV4-1, with TRBD1 as a possible D gene (6 bases). With 0 bases removed from V and 0 bases from J, the gap between germline ends came to 8 bases. Germline V gives CDR1 MGHRA, CDR2 YSYEKL. The CDR3 runs to 15 residues. CDR3 nucleotides: TGCGCCAGCAGCCAAGATCAGGGGATGAACACTGAAGCTTTCTTT. It yields the protein CASSQDQGMNTEAFF.

The rearrangement joins TRBV30 to TRBJ2-7; D gene unclear. The CDR3 covers 14 residues. Germline lookup yields CDR1 GTSNPN and CDR2 SVGIG (reference sequence). Trimming took off 2 bases at V and 0 bases at J, with 11 bases between the two ends. CDR3 in amino acids: CAWSLGGSSYEQYF. As DNA, the CDR3 is TGTGCCTGGAGTCTTGGCGGAAGCTCCTACGAGCAGTACTTC.

This sequence joins TRBV19 and TRBJ2-3; 8 positions agree with TRBD1. The V and J ends lost 3 bases and 5 bases, in that order; junction bases with no gene match: 1. Germline V lookup: CDR1 LNHDA, CDR2 SQIVND (reference sequence). This CDR3 is 13 amino acids long. The CDR3 sequence is CASSIDRGDTQYF. DNA for the CDR3: TGTGCCAGTAGTATTGACAGGGGAGATACGCAGTATTTT.

This chain uses TRBV4-3 with TRBJ2-5; perhaps TRBD1 as D (6 bases). V was trimmed by 3 bases and J by 2 bases, leaving 19 bases between them. This CDR3 is 17 amino acids long. Germline CDR1 reads LGHNA; CDR2 reads YSLEER. This CDR3 reads CASSQGTGQYAQETQYF. The CDR3 DNA sequence: TGCGCCAGCAGCCAGGGTACGGGACAATATGCTCAAGAGACCCAGTACTTC.

V is TRBV15 and J is TRBJ2-7, with D possibly being TRBD1 (5 bases). V was clipped by 5 bases and J by 7 bases, with 21 bases between them. The CDR3 contains 15 residues. CDR1 LNHNV and CDR2 YYDKDF come from the germline V gene (reference sequence). The CDR3 coding sequence is TGTGCCACCAGCCCATCACGGGCAGGGCTGGGGGAGCAGTACTTC. Translated, it gives CATSPSRAGLGEQYF.

In the case of this clone: Other DNA variants within this sample encode the same CDR3. The V call is TRBV5-6, the J call TRBJ2-7, with D possibly TRBD1 on 5 matching bases. With 3 bases removed from V and 3 bases from J, the gap between germline ends came to 10 bases. This CDR3 contains 13 residues. Germline V gene sequence: CDR1 SGHDT, CDR2 YYEEEE. The CDR3 protein is CASSSTGRYEQYF. The CDR3 DNA sequence: TGTGCCAGCAGCTCAACAGGCCGCTACGAGCAGTACTTC. Using reference TRBV5-6 and TRBJ2-7 for the parts outside the CDR3, the full variable domain is DAGVTQSPTHLIKTRGQQVTLRCSPKSGHDTVSWYQQALGQGPQFIFQYYEEEERQRGNFPDRFSGHQFPNYSSELNVNALLLGDSALYLCASSSTGRYEQYFGPGTRLTVT.

The V call is TRBV7-9, the J call TRBJ2-5; possible D gene TRBD1, 6 bases. Germline V gene sequence: CDR1 SEHNR, CDR2 FQNEAQ (reference sequence). This CDR3 has 14 residues. V was shortened by 1 base and J by 5 bases, with 11 bases between the two germline ends. The CDR3 DNA is TGTGCCAGCAGCTTAGAGAACAGGGAGGAGACCCAGTACTTC. Protein product: CASSLENREETQYF.

A remark on this clone: Other DNA variants within this sample encode the same CDR3. The chain is built from TRBV19 and TRBJ1-5; D may be TRBD1 (5 bases). The CDR3 sequence is 14 residues long. Germline CDR1 LNHDA, CDR2 SQIVND (reference sequence). The V end lost 2 bases, the J end lost 0 bases, and 5 bases lay between the germline ends. The CDR3 DNA sequence: TGTGCCAGTAGTATACAGGGTAGCAATCAGCCCCAGCATTTT. It specifies CASSIQGSNQPQHF. The full variable domain, with the rest looked up from reference TRBV19 and TRBJ1-5, is DGGITQSPKYLFRKEGQNVTLSCEQNLNHDAMYWYRQDPGQGLRLIYYSQIVNDFQKGDIAEGYSVSREKKESFPLTVTSAQKNPTAFYLCASSIQGSNQPQHFGDGTRLSIL.

This chain uses TRBV10-3 with TRBJ2-7; TRBD2 matches 14 bases. CDR1 and CDR2 from the germline V gene are ENHRY and SYGVKD. With V trimmed by 6 bases and J by 5 bases, 12 bases remained unmatched. CDR3 size: 17 residues. The DNA for the CDR3 is TGTGCCATCAGACAAGCCGGGACTAGCGGGAGTAGCCACGAGCAGTACTTC. Translating gives CAIRQAGTSGSSHEQYF.

The chain couples TRBV7-2 to TRBJ1-1; 7 bases match TRBD1. V was pared by 6 bases and J by 3 bases, with 7 bases of the junction left unmatched. The CDR3 length is 14 residues. Per the germline V gene, CDR1 is SGHTA and CDR2 is FQGNSA. The CDR3 reads CASSPEGAYTEAFF. DNA for the CDR3: TGTGCCAGCAGTCCAGAGGGGGCGTACACTGAAGCTTTCTTT.

The chain carries TRBV7-2 and TRBJ2-7; unclear D gene. This CDR3 has 14 residues. The germline gives CDR1 SGHTA, CDR2 FQGNSA. The germline V and J ends were trimmed by 5 bases and 3 bases, with 14 bases remaining between them. CDR3 in amino acids: CASSGFAHSYEQYF. As DNA, the CDR3 is TGTGCCAGCAGCGGGTTTGCCCACAGCTACGAGCAGTACTTC.

This rearrangement joins TRBV5-1 to TRBJ2-2, with 7 bases that match TRBD1. The germline CDR1 and CDR2 sequences are SGHRS and YFSETQ. V dropped 3 bases and J dropped 6; count of bases not matched to a gene: 2. The CDR3 covers 13 residues. The DNA of the CDR3 is TGCGCCAGCAGCTCTGGACAGGCCGGGGAGCTGTTTTTT. Its translation is CASSSGQAGELFF.

This sequence joins TRBV9 and TRBJ2-1, with D possibly TRBD1 on 6 matching bases. The CDR3 is 14 residues long. Between the trimmed V and J ends, which lost 0 bases and 5 bases, there was a span of 9 bases. Germline V gene lookup returns CDR1 SGDLS and CDR2 YYNGEE. The CDR3 sequence is CASSVEAGDNEQFF. The CDR3 bases are TGTGCCAGCAGCGTAGAGGCAGGGGACAATGAGCAGTTCTTC.

The chain employs TRBV7-2 and TRBJ1-2, with D possibly TRBD1 on 6 matching bases. The CDR3 covers 15 residues. V gave up 1 base and J gave up 2 bases, with 11 bases separating them. Germline V gene sequence: CDR1 SGHTA, CDR2 FQGNSA. The CDR3 loop reads CASSLVGTINYGYTF. For the CDR3, the DNA is TGTGCCAGCAGCTTAGTAGGGACAATAAACTATGGCTACACCTTC.

This chain joins TRBV19 and TRBJ1-2; 10 bases are a match to TRBD1. Germline CDR1 reads LNHDA; CDR2 reads SQIVND (reference sequence). The CDR3 is 14 amino acids. Losses at the gene ends were 4 bases for V and 5 bases for J; bases not matched to a gene: 4. The CDR3 coding sequence is TGTGCCAGTAGTAAGGGACAGGGGAGGTATGGCTACACCTTC. Its protein product is CASSKGQGRYGYTF. Full variable domain (missing parts from reference TRBV19 and TRBJ1-2): DGGITQSPKYLFRKEGQNVTLSCEQNLNHDAMYWYRQDPGQGLRLIYYSQIVNDFQKGDIAEGYSVSREKKESFPLTVTSAQKNPTAFYLCASSKGQGRYGYTFGSGTRLTVV.

V is TRBV25-1 and J is TRBJ1-1; TRBD1 agrees at 12 bases. Germline V gene data show CDR1 as MGHDK and CDR2 as SYGVNS. J lost 7 bases, V lost 3 bases, and 6 bases had no gene match. This CDR3 comprises 15 residues. CDR3 in amino acids: CASSDRGQGAGEAFF. Here the CDR3 DNA reads TGTGCCAGCAGTGACCGGGGACAGGGGGCCGGTGAAGCTTTCTTT.

V gene TRBV7-9 combines with J gene TRBJ2-4; TRBD1 matches at 10 bases. The CDR3 is 14 amino acids. CDR1 and CDR2 from the germline V gene are SEHNR and FQNEAQ (reference sequence). The junction had 4 bases not matched to a gene; V was cut back by 3 bases and J by 8 bases. This chain's CDR3 is CASSFGQGVDIQYF. Here the CDR3 DNA reads TGTGCCAGCAGCTTCGGACAGGGGGTTGACATTCAGTACTTC.

The chain joins TRBV21-1 to TRBJ1-2; TRBD1 is the table's D call, not checked against the DNA. TRBV21-1 is a pseudogene locus. CDR3 size: 14 residues. Written as DNA, the CDR3 is TGTGCCAGCCGGACAGGGGGCGACGACTATGGCTACACCTTC. Translated: CASRTGGDDYGYTF.

V gene TRBV4-3 combines with J gene TRBJ1-2; TRBD1 is a possible D gene (6 bases). V was clipped by 1 base and J by 5 bases, with 14 bases between them. The CDR3 runs 15 residues. In germline, CDR1 is LGHNA, CDR2 YSLEER. As DNA, the CDR3 is TGCGCCAGCAGCCAAGTTATGGGACACTTGTATGGCTACACCTTC. Its protein product is CASSQVMGHLYGYTF.

The gene calls are TRBV30 and TRBJ2-5, with 7 bases lining up with TRBD1. The length of the CDR3 is 13 residues. The V gene's germline CDR1 is GTSNPN and CDR2 SVGIG (reference sequence). V shed 2 bases, J shed 1 base, and the junction held 1 base outside the gene matches. CDR3 protein: CAWSWDSQETQYF. As DNA, the CDR3 is TGTGCCTGGAGTTGGGACAGCCAAGAGACCCAGTACTTC.

The rearrangement links TRBV30 to TRBJ1-5, with a tentative D call TRBD1 (6 bases). The V and J ends lost 6 bases and 5 bases respectively, with 17 bases between them. The germline V gene encodes CDR1 GTSNPN and CDR2 SVGIG (reference sequence). This CDR3 comprises 14 residues. CDR3 nucleotides: TGTGCCTGCTCAGCCAGGGGTTGGGATCAGCCCCAGCATTTT. Translating it yields CACSARGWDQPQHF.